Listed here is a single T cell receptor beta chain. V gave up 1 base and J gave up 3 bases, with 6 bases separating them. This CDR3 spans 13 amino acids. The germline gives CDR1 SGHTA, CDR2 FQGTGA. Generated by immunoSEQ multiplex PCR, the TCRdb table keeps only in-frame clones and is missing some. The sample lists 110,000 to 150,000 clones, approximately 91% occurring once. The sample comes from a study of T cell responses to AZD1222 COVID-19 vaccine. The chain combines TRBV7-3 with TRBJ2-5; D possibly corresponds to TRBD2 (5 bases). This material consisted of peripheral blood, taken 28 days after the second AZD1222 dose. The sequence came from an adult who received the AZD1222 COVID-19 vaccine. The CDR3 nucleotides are TGTGCCAGCAGCTTAAGGCGGGAAGAGACCCAGTACTTC. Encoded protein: CASSLRREETQYF.